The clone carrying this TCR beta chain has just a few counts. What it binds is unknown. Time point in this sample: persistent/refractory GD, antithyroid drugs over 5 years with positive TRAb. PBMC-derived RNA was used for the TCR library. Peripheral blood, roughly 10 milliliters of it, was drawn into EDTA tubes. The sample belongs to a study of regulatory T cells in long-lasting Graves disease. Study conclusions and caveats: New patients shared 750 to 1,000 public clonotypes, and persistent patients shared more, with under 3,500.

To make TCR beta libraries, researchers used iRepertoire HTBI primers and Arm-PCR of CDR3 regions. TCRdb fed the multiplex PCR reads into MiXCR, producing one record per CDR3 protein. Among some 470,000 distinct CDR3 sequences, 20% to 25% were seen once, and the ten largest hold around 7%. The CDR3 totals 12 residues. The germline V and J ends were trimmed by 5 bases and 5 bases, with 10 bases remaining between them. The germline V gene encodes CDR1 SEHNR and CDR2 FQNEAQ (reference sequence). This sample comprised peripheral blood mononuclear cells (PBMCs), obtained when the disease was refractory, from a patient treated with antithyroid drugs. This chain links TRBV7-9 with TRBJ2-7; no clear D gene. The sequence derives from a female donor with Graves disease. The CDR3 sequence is CASSDDQDEQYF. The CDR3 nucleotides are TGTGCCAGCAGCGACGACCAAGACGAGCAGTACTTC.